This is a list of T cell receptor beta chains from one sample in a study of fetal regulatory T cell absence and autoimmunity. Some clones are missing from TCRdb's copy, which holds only in-frame ones; the method was immunoSEQ multiplex PCR. Altogether around 100,000 clones are present, about two thirds being singletons, with the ten largest covering about 2.1%. The specimen was pancreas tissue. The receptors derive from a male donor with IPEX syndrome. Each CDR3 is given with its conserved first and last residue. D genes are given only for firm matches. Clone size appears in some rows only: once, few, many, or a class for an expanded clone.

v_call	j_call	d_call	clone_size	cdr3_nt	cdr3_aa
TRBV7-9	TRBJ1-1	.	few	TGTGCCAGCAGCCCTGCCTTAAACACTGAAGCTTTCTTT	CASSPALNTEAFF
TRBV6-6	TRBJ2-5	TRBD1	.	TGTGCCAGCAACGACAGGGGGCAAGAGACCCAGTACTTC	CASNDRGQETQYF
TRBV5-4	TRBJ1-2	TRBD1	.	TGTGCCAGCAGACAGGGGAAATATGGCTACACCTTC	CASRQGKYGYTF
TRBV12-2	TRBJ2-7	.	few	TGTGCAAGTCGCATACACCACAGATCCTACGAGCAGTACTTC	CASRIHHRSYEQYF
TRBV7-2	TRBJ2-1	.	.	TGTGCCAGCAGCCAACTAGGCGAGCAGTTCTTC	CASSQLGEQFF
TRBV5-6	TRBJ2-2	.	once	TGTGCCAGCAGCTGGGGGCCGGGGTTGGTTCCCGGGGAGCTGTTTTTT	CASSWGPGLVPGELFF
TRBV25-1	TRBJ1-1	.	few	TGTGCCAGCAGGGAAGTGGGGGCTTTCTTT	CASREVGAFF
TRBV7-2	TRBJ1-2	.	.	TGTGCCAGCAGCTTAGACAATAACTATGGCTACACCTTC	CASSLDNNYGYTF
TRBV7-9	TRBJ1-2	.	.	TGTGCCAGCAGCTTAGGGGGTTTCGGCTACACCTTC	CASSLGGFGYTF
TRBV4-3	TRBJ2-5	TRBD2	once	TGCGCCAGCAGCTATCTAGCGGGGGGGCGGGAGACCCAGTACTTC	CASSYLAGGRETQYF
TRBV12-5	TRBJ2-7	TRBD1	.	TGTGCTAGTGGTCCCGGGACAGGGGTTGCCTACGAGCAGTACTTC	CASGPGTGVAYEQYF
TRBV11-3	TRBJ2-2	.	.	TGTGCCAGCAGCCCTGGGGCAAACAGGGGACTTAACACCGGGGAGCTGTTTTTT	CASSPGANRGLNTGELFF
TRBV19	TRBJ1-1	.	.	TGTGCCAGTAGCCTGCCAGGGGACACTGAAGCTTTCTTT	CASSLPGDTEAFF
TRBV7-5	TRBJ2-3	.	.	TGTGTCAGAAGCTTAGTTGAGGGGCGGGAGGTGGCAGATACGCAGTATTTT	CVRSLVEGREVADTQYF
TRBV18	TRBJ2-7	TRBD2	few	TGTGCCAGCTCACCTAGCGGGGGGGCCTACGAGCAGTACTTC	CASSPSGGAYEQYF
TRBV6-5	TRBJ2-7	.	.	TGTGCCAGCAGTTACAACGCCCCGGAGCCCCACGAGCAGTACTTC	CASSYNAPEPHEQYF
TRBV5-6	TRBJ1-2	.	.	TGTGCCAGCAGCTTCGGACGGAACTATGGCTACACCTTC	CASSFGRNYGYTF
TRBV13	TRBJ2-1	TRBD2	.	TGTGCCAGCAGCCCCGACGGGGGGAGCGGGAAAGGTAATGAGCAGTTCTTC	CASSPDGGSGKGNEQFF
TRBV18	TRBJ1-3	TRBD1	.	TGTGCCAGCTCACTGGGACAGGTGATCCTCTCTGGAAACACCATATATTTT	CASSLGQVILSGNTIYF
TRBV5-1	TRBJ2-7	.	few	TGCGCCAGCAGCTACCCTTTTGTGGGAGAAAACCACGAGCAGTACTTC	CASSYPFVGENHEQYF
TRBV6-1	TRBJ1-2	.	.	TGTGCCAGCATCTTACTTGGGGATGGCTACACCTTC	CASILLGDGYTF
TRBV7-9	TRBJ2-7	TRBD2	few	TGTGCCAGCAGCCGACTAGCGGGGACCTCCTACGAGCAGTACTTC	CASSRLAGTSYEQYF
TRBV4-2	TRBJ2-7	.	.	TGTGCCAGCAGCCGCTATCTTTGGGATGTCCTAAGCAGCGAGCAGTACTTC	CASSRYLWDVLSSEQYF
TRBV10-1	TRBJ2-3	TRBD2	.	TGCGCCAGCAGTATGAGCGGGACCTGCACAGATACGCAGTATTTT	CASSMSGTCTDTQYF
TRBV12-5	TRBJ1-2	.	.	TGTGCTAGTGGTTTGAGGGGTGAAGGCTACACCTTC	CASGLRGEGYTF
TRBV13	TRBJ2-1	TRBD2	.	TGTGCCAGCAGCTCCTGGACTAGCGGGAGGAATGAGCAGTTCTTC	CASSSWTSGRNEQFF
TRBV9	TRBJ2-7	.	.	TGTGCCAGCAGCGTAGGGGTGCGCCGCTCCTACGAGCAGTACTTC	CASSVGVRRSYEQYF
TRBV4-1	TRBJ2-1	.	.	TGCGCCAGCAGCCAAAAATTTGGTAGCGGCGTTGAGCAGTTCTTC	CASSQKFGSGVEQFF
TRBV13	TRBJ2-7	TRBD2	.	TGTGCCAGCAGCTCGATGGGAGGGGACGAGCAGTACTTC	CASSSMGGDEQYF
TRBV18	TRBJ2-1	.	once	TGTGCCAGCTCACCAGGGGGCACGACGGGGTTTTCTGAGCAGTTCTTC	CASSPGGTTGFSEQFF
TRBV28	TRBJ2-7	.	.	TGTGCCAGCAGGGGATCTGACTTCTACGAGCAGTACTTC	CASRGSDFYEQYF
TRBV2	TRBJ2-5	TRBD2	.	TGTGCCAGCAGTGAAGCAGTGGTTAGCGGGGTCCAAGAGACCCAGTACTTC	CASSEAVVSGVQETQYF
TRBV29-1	TRBJ1-2	TRBD1	.	TGCAGCGCCGAGACAGGGAGGCATGGCTACACCTTC	CSAETGRHGYTF
TRBV5-6	TRBJ1-1	TRBD1	.	TGTGCCAGCAGCTTGGAAAGGGGGCCACCCACTGAAGCTTTCTTT	CASSLERGPPTEAFF
TRBV10-3	TRBJ1-5	.	.	TGTGCCATCAGTGATCAGAGCTACAATCAGCCCCAGCATTTT	CAISDQSYNQPQHF
TRBV11-2	TRBJ1-1	TRBD1	few	TGTGCCAGCATGGAACAGGGGGCGAACACTGAAGCTTTCTTT	CASMEQGANTEAFF
TRBV9	TRBJ2-7	.	.	TGTGCCAGCAGCGCTGGCAGCTCCTACGAGCAGTACTTC	CASSAGSSYEQYF
TRBV27	TRBJ1-2	.	.	TGTGCCAGCAGTTTTGGCAGGGACTATGGCTACACCTTC	CASSFGRDYGYTF
TRBV5-1	TRBJ2-5	TRBD1	.	TGCGCCAGCAGCTTTGGGACAGGGATCTTGACCCAGTACTTC	CASSFGTGILTQYF
TRBV29-1	TRBJ2-2	.	many	TGCAGCGTTGGTCTCGGGCACACCGGGGAGCTGTTTTTT	CSVGLGHTGELFF
TRBV5-6	TRBJ2-2	.	.	TGTGCCAGCAGCCAGTCCGGGGAGCTGTTTTTT	CASSQSGELFF
TRBV7-2	TRBJ2-5	.	.	TGTGCCAGCAGCCCCCCATGGAGCCAAGAGACCCAGTACTTC	CASSPPWSQETQYF
TRBV4-1	TRBJ1-5	.	.	TGCGCCAGCAGCCAAGATCCCCTCCGCTCCGCGGATCAGCCCCAGCATTTT	CASSQDPLRSADQPQHF